Each of the 13 T cell receptor beta chains below was sequenced from the same sample in a study of cytomegalovirus exposure and HLA in healthy donors. PCR was performed using 60 Vbeta and 13 Jbeta primers. This table comes from immunoSEQ multiplex PCR, and its TCRdb copy is limited to in-frame clones, with some not included. The repertoire holds around 130,000 clones, with about 77% as singletons. The sample consisted of PBMCs. All receptors derive from a man in his fifties or sixties in good health and CMV-seronegative.

Turning to this clone: In the same sample, other DNA sequences code for this CDR3. The V and J genes are TRBV4-1 and TRBJ2-5, with 7 bases lining up with TRBD1. The CDR3 totals 14 residues. J gave up 7 bases and V 3 bases, and 8 bases lay outside the gene matches. Germline V gene lookup returns CDR1 MGHRA and CDR2 YSYEKL. The DNA of the CDR3 is TGCGCCAGCAGCCATAGGACAGGCGAAGGGACCCAGTACTTC. This codes for CASSHRTGEGTQYF.

This clone turned up a few times. The chain couples TRBV6-8 to TRBJ1-2; D call uncertain. Trimming took 2 bases from V and 8 from J, leaving 15 bases between them. The germline CDR1 and CDR2 sequences are MNHGY and SAAAGT. The CDR3 loop spans 14 amino acids. CDR3 DNA sequence: TGTGCCAGCAGTTACCCAAGGAAAACTAACGGCTACACCTTC. This encodes CASSYPRKTNGYTF.

This chain links TRBV25-1 with TRBJ2-7; 11 bases map to TRBD2. The V gene's germline CDR1 is MGHDK and CDR2 SYGVNS. There are 15 residues in the CDR3. The V gene end was trimmed by 5 bases and the J gene end by 1 base; junction bases not matched to a gene: 4. CDR3 sequence reads: CASSPLAGDSYEQYF. CDR3 nucleotides: TGTGCCAGCAGTCCACTAGCGGGGGATTCCTACGAGCAGTACTTC.

The chain is built from TRBV27 and TRBJ2-1; TRBD2 agrees at 13 bases. The V and J ends lost 6 bases and 10 bases, in that order; junction bases with no gene match: 9. Germline V gene lookup returns CDR1 MNHEY and CDR2 SMNVEV (reference sequence). The CDR3 is made up of 15 amino acids. The CDR3 DNA reads as TGTGCCAGCAGCCCAGGACTAGCGGGAGTCCGCGAGCAGTTCTTC. This encodes CASSPGLAGVREQFF.

The genes are TRBV19 and TRBJ2-1, with 9 bases that match TRBD2. The CDR3 has 19 amino acids. The germline CDR1 and CDR2 sequences are LNHDA and SQIVND (reference sequence). With 7 bases clipped from V and 5 bases from J, the junction kept 21 bases outside the gene matches. For the CDR3, the DNA is TGTGCCAGTACTATGAGGAGACTAGCGGTCCGAAATGCCCACAATGAGCAGTTCTTC. It yields the protein CASTMRRLAVRNAHNEQFF.

This chain joins TRBV10-3 and TRBJ2-2; maybe TRBD2 (5 bases). V was cut by 3 bases and J by 6 bases, with 11 bases left in between. The CDR3 extends over 14 amino acids. CDR1 and CDR2 from the germline V gene are ENHRY and SYGVKD. CDR3 in amino acids: CAISDLAQAGELFF. In nucleotides, the CDR3 is TGTGCCATCAGTGATTTAGCGCAAGCCGGGGAGCTGTTTTTT.

CDR3 in amino acids: CASSPGTGELFF. The CDR3 DNA is TGTGCCAGCAGCCCAGGGACCGGGGAGCTGTTTTTT. The chain is built from TRBV9 and TRBJ2-2; TRBD1 is a possible D gene (5 bases). V lost 4 bases and J lost 5, with 6 bases in between. The CDR3 runs 12 residues. Germline loops: CDR1 SGDLS, CDR2 YYNGEE.

This rearrangement joins TRBV10-2 to TRBJ1-1, with D possibly being TRBD1 (6 bases). The CDR3 spans 14 residues. In germline, CDR1 is WSHSY, CDR2 SAAADI. V lost 3 bases and J 6 bases, leaving 14 bases between the germline ends. CDR3 bases: TGCGCCAGCAGTGATGGGGGGGGCGCCTCTGAAGCTTTCTTT. It yields the protein CASSDGGGASEAFF.

This sequence joins TRBV19 and TRBJ1-5; no clear D gene. This CDR3 spans 12 amino acids. Trimming cost V 6 bases and J 5 bases, with 8 bases left between them. Germline CDR1 and CDR2: LNHDA and SQIVND (reference sequence). CDR3: CASRSLYQPQHF. Here the CDR3 DNA reads TGTGCCAGTAGGTCCCTTTATCAGCCCCAGCATTTT.

This clone showed up just a few times. Other DNA sequences within the sample encode an identical CDR3. The chain carries TRBV29-1 and TRBJ2-7; 11 bases agree with TRBD1. The CDR3 runs 13 residues. V lost 6 bases, J lost 3 bases, and 4 bases stayed unmatched. Per the germline V gene, CDR1 is SQVTM and CDR2 is ANQGSEA. CDR3 nucleotides: TGCAGCGTGGATGGGACAGGGGGCTACGAGCAGTACTTC. It translates to CSVDGTGGYEQYF.

V is TRBV10-2 and J is TRBJ2-2; D might be TRBD2 (6 bases). Per the germline V gene, CDR1 is WSHSY and CDR2 is SAAADI. CDR3 length equals 14 residues. Trimming removed 6 bases from V and 3 bases from J, with 11 bases in between. CDR3 sequence: CASRRLGYTGELFF. The CDR3 nucleotides read TGCGCCAGCAGACGACTAGGGTACACCGGGGAGCTGTTTTTT.

This clone was seen only once. V usage is TRBV7-8 and J usage is TRBJ1-3; D uncertain. V was pared by 5 bases and J by 3 bases, with 20 bases between. CDR1 SGHVS and CDR2 FQNEAQ come from the germline V gene. The CDR3 runs 17 residues. CDR3 DNA: TGTGCCAGCAGCCCCTCGAGGGCGAGGATCCTTGGAAACACCATATATTTT. Encoded protein: CASSPSRARILGNTIYF.

The chain couples TRBV7-6 to TRBJ1-3; D gene ambiguous. The V end was cut by 5 bases, the J end by 0 bases, with 8 bases between. The germline CDR1 and CDR2 sequences are SGHVS and FNYEAQ. The CDR3 covers 14 residues. Here the CDR3 reads CASSQAFSGNTIYF. The CDR3 nucleotides are TGTGCCAGCAGCCAAGCGTTCTCTGGAAACACCATATATTTT.